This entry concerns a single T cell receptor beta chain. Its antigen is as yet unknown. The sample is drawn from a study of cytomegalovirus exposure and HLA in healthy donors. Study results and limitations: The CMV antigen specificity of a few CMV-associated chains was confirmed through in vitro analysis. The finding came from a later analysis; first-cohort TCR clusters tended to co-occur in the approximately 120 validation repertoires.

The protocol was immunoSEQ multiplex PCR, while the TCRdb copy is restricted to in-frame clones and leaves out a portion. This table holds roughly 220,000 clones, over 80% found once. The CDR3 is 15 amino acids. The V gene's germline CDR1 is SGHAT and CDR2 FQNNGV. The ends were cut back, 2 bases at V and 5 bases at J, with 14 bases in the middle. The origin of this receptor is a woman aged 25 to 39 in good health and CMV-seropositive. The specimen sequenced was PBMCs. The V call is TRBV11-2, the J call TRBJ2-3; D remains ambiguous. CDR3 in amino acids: CASSLRAIVGDTQYF. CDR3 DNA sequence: TGTGCCAGCAGCTTAAGGGCGATCGTCGGAGATACGCAGTATTTT.